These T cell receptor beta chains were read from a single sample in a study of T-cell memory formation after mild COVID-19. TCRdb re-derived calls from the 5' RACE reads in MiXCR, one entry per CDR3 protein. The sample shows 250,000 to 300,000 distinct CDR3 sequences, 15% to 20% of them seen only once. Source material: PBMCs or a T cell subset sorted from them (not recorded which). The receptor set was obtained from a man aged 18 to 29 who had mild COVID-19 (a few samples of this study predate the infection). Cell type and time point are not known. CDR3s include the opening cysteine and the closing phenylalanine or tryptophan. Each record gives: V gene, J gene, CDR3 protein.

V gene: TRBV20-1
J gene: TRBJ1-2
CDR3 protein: CSARYRQGERTNYGYTF

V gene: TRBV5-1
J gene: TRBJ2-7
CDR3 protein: CASSLGRNSGFSSYEQYF

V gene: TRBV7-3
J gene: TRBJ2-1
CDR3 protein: CASSSPGVAGNNEQFF

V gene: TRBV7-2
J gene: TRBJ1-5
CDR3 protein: CASSGPLSNQPQHF

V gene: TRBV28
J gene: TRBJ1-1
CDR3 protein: CATELFGNTEAFF

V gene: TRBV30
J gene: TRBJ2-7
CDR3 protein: CAWGQGAREQYF

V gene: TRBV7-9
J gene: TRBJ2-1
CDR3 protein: CASSRDLAGYNEQFF

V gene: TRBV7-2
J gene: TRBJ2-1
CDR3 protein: CASREQGGSQFF

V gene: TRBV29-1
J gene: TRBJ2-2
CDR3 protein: CSVEATNTGELFF

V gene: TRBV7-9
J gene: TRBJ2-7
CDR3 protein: CASSPSDRGDSYEQYF

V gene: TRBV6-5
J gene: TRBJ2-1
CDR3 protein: CASSPSSGGYNEQFF

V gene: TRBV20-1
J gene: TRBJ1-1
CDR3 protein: CSARVGGQAFF

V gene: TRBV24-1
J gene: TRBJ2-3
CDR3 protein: CATSDPGQGAADTQYF

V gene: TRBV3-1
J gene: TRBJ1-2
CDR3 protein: CASSPSILGGYTF

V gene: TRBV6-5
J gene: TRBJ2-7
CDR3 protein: CASSYRVGTYEQYF

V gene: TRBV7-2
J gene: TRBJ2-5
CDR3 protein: CASSLDLGGAETQYF

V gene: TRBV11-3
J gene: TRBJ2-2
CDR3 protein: CASSLSVEGGELFF

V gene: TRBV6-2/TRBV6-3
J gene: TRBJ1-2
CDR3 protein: CASSYSGAAGNTF

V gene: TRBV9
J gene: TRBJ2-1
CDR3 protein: CASSASGTSRDEQFF

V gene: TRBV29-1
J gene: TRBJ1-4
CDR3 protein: CSAGDRALSEKLFF

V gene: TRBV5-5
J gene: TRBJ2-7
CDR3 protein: CASSLRTSTSYEQYF

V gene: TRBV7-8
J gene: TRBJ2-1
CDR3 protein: CASSPARNEQFF

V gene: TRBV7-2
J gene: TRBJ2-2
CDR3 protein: CASSLLRGAWTGELFF

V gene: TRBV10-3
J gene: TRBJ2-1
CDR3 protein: CAISDRGEEQFF

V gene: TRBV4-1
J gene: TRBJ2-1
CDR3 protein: CASSQAYAGGEQFF

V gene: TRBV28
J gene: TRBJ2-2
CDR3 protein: CASSLFWTRQLRTGELFF

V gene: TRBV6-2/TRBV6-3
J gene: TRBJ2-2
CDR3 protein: CASKPRARGRGGELFF

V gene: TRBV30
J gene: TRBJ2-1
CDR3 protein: CAWSVRFWDNEQFF

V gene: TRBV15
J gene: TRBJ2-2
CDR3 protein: CATSSRTGELFF

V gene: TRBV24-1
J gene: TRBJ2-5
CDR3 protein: CATAEGLAGAETQYF

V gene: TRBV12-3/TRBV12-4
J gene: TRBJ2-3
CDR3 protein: CASSFEGTDTQYF

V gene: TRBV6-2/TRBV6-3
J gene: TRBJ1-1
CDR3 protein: CASRGQGLGEAFF

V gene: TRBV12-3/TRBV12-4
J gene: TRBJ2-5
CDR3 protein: CASSGEETQYF

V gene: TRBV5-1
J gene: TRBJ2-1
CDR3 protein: CASSLEGGAREQFF

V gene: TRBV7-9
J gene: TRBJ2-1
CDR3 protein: CASSLSSVYNEQFF

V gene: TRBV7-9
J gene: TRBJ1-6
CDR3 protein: CASSPSVGASSPLHF

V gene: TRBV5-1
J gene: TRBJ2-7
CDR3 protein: CASSFWPEDYEQYF

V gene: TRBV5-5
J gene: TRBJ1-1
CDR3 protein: CASSAGTGTMNTEAFF

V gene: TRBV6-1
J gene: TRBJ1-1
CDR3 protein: CASSEHVVNTEAFF

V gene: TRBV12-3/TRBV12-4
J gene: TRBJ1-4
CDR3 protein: CASTPGGKLFF

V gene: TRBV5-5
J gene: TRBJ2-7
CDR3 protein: CASSGAGTSGSYEQYF

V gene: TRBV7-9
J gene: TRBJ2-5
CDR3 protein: CASSLYPTGKETQYF

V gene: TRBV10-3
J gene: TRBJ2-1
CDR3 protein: CAISQQGPSNEQFF

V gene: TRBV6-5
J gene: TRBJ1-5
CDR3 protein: CASSRDPTFSNQPQHF

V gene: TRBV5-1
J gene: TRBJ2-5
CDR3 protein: CASSLGAAPKTQYF

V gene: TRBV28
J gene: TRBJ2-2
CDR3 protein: CASSSIPPAGGANTGELFF

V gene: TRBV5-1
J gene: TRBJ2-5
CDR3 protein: CASSLYGSGGFQETQYF

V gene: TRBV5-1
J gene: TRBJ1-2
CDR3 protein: CASSLFDSETGYTF

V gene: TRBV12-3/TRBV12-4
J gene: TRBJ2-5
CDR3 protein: CASSLTGTETQYF

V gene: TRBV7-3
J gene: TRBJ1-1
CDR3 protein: CASSLPPDRRAFF

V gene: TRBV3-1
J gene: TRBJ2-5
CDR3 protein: CASRRAGQETQYF

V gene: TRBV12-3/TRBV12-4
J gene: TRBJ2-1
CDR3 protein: CASSPGGDSYNEQFF

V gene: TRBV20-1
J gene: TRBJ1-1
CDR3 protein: CSALTGEGTEAFF

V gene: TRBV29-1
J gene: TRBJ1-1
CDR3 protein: CSVVGTEAFF